The 7 T cell receptor beta chains below all came from one sample that was sequenced in a study of shared clonotypes between healthy human individuals. Positively selected for CCR7, the CD45RO-negative cells used as naive CD8 cells excluded terminally differentiated effector memory CD45RA+ cells. Libraries were prepared by immunoSEQ multiplex PCR; TCRdb keeps only in-frame clonotypes and omits some of them. This table holds around 2,000,000 clones, 85% to 95% found once. Sequencing input: naive CD8+ T cells sorted from blood. Source of these receptors: a man younger than 30 in good health.

The gene calls are TRBV10-1 and TRBJ2-3; 9 bases line up with TRBD2. CDR1 is WNHNN, CDR2 SYGVQD, per germline (reference sequence). V lost 6 bases, J lost 1 base, and 11 bases stayed unmatched. The CDR3 is made up of 17 amino acids. The CDR3 nucleotides are TGCGCCAGCAGCGAAGGGCGGGAGGGCCTCGGCACAGATACGCAGTATTTT. It encodes CASSEGREGLGTDTQYF.

The V gene is TRBV12-5, the J gene TRBJ1-4; D is unresolved. The germline V and J ends were trimmed by 1 base and 8 bases, with 2 bases remaining between them. Germline assignment: CDR1 LGHNT and CDR2 FRNRAP. This CDR3 spans 11 amino acids. For the CDR3, the DNA is TGTGCTAGTGGTTTGGCCGAAAAACTGTTTTTT. Residues: CASGLAEKLFF.

The chain joins TRBV2 to TRBJ2-7, with TRBD1 matching 12 bases. This CDR3 contains 14 residues. Germline V lookup: CDR1 SNHLY, CDR2 FYNNEI. V was pared by 7 bases and J by 4 bases, with 5 bases of the junction left unmatched. CDR3 residues: CASIPGQGAYEQYF. The CDR3 DNA follows: TGTGCCAGCATCCCGGGACAGGGGGCATACGAGCAGTACTTC.

CDR3 in amino acids: CASSLGQGGHEQYF. The CDR3 DNA follows: TGCGCCAGCAGCCTTGGACAGGGCGGCCACGAGCAGTACTTC. The gene calls are TRBV4-1 and TRBJ2-7, with 8 bases that match TRBD1. The junction had 7 bases not matched to a gene; V was cut back by 4 bases and J by 5 bases. Germline lookup yields CDR1 MGHRA and CDR2 YSYEKL. This CDR3 spans 14 amino acids.

This clone showed up just a few times. This sequence joins TRBV19 and TRBJ2-1; D may correspond to TRBD1 or TRBD2 (5 bases each). The CDR3 length is 15 residues. V was pared by 5 bases and J by 2 bases, with 13 bases between. Germline CDR1 and CDR2: LNHDA and SQIVND (reference sequence). The CDR3 DNA follows: TGTGCCAGTAGTTACCGGGACGGTGCCTACAATGAGCAGTTCTTC. Translated, it gives CASSYRDGAYNEQFF.

The chain joins TRBV9 to TRBJ2-3; D is ambiguous. The CDR3 runs 13 residues. From germline, CDR1 is SGDLS and CDR2 YYNGEE. In DNA form, the CDR3 reads TGTGCGAGTAAGGCGTTATCCACAGATACGCAGTATTTT. Translated, it gives CASKALSTDTQYF.

This clone was counted once. The chain joins TRBV11-2 to TRBJ1-6; possibly TRBD1 for D (5 bases). Germline V gene lookup returns CDR1 SGHAT and CDR2 FQNNGV. The CDR3 totals 14 residues. Trimming took 7 bases from V and 10 from J, leaving 17 bases between them. CDR3 bases: TGTGCCAGCACACCGGGGGGGGATCACTCACCCCTCCACTTT. Encoded protein: CASTPGGDHSPLHF.